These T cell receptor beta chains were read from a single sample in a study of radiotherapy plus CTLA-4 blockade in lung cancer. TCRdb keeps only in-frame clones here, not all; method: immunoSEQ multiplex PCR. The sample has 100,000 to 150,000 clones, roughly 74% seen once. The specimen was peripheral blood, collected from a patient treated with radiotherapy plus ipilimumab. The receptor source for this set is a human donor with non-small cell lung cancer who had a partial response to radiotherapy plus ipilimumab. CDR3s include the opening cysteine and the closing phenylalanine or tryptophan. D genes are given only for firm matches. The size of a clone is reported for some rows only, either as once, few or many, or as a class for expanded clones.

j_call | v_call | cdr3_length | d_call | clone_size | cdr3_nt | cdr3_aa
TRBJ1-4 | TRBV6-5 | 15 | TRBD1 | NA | TGTGCCAGCAGACCTCCGACAGGGAAGGTAGAAAAACTGTTTTTT | CASRPPTGKVEKLFF
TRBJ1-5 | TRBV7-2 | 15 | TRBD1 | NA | TGTGCCAGCAGCTTTTCCCGACAGGGGAATCAGCCCCAGCATTTT | CASSFSRQGNQPQHF
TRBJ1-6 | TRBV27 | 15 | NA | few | TGTGCCAGCACCTATACAGGATTCTCTAATTCACCCCTCCACTTT | CASTYTGFSNSPLHF
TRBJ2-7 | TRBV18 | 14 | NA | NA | TGTGCCAGCTCACCACCGAGGAATCCCTACGAGCAGTACTTC | CASSPPRNPYEQYF
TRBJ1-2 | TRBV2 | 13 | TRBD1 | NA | TGTGCCAGCAGTGGACAGGGTCTGAGTGGCTACACCTTC | CASSGQGLSGYTF
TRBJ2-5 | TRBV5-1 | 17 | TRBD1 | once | TGCGCCAGCAGCTTCACTGCTAGGACAGGGGGAATGGAGACCCAGTACTTC | CASSFTARTGGMETQYF
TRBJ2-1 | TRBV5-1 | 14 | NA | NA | TGCGCCAGCAGCCTAGAGGGCTCCTACAATGAGCAGTTCTTC | CASSLEGSYNEQFF
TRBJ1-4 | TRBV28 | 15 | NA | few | TGTGCCAGCAGTTTTTCTCGGACGCGAGGGGAAAAACTGTTTTTT | CASSFSRTRGEKLFF
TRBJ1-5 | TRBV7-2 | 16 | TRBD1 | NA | TGTGCCAGCAGCACGAGACAGGGGGAGAGCAATCAGCCCCAGCATTTT | CASSTRQGESNQPQHF
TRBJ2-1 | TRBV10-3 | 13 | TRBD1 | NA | TGTGCCAGTACAGGGGTTCTCTACAATGAGCAGTTCTTC | CASTGVLYNEQFF
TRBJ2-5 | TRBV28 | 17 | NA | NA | TGTGCCAGCAGTTCCCGAAAGGCAGGAATGTACCAAGAGACCCAGTACTTC | CASSSRKAGMYQETQYF
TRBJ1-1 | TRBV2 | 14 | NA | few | TGTGCCAGCAGTGAATACAGAGCGAACACTGAAGCTTTCTTT | CASSEYRANTEAFF
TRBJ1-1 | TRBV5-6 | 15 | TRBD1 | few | TGTGCCAGCAGCTACAGGGGGATATCGGACACTGAAGCTTTCTTT | CASSYRGISDTEAFF
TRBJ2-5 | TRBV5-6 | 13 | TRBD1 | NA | TGTGCCAGCGTGAACAGGGGTGCAGAGACCCAGTACTTC | CASVNRGAETQYF
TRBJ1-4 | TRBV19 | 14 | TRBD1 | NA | TGTGCCAGTCGACCGGGACAGAATAATGAAAAACTGTTTTTT | CASRPGQNNEKLFF
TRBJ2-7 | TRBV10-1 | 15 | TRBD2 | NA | TGCGCCAGCAGTCAAAGTCGGGGGGGCCCCTACGAGCAGTACTTC | CASSQSRGGPYEQYF
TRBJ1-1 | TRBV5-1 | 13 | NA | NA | TGCGCCAGCAGGTGGGACTTGAACACTGAAGCTTTCTTT | CASRWDLNTEAFF
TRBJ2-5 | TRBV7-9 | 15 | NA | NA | TGTGCCAGCAGCCAGCTCCAGGGTGGGGCAGAGACCCAGTACTTC | CASSQLQGGAETQYF
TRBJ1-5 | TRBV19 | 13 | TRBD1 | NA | TGTGCCAGTTCCGGGACAGGGGATCAGCCCCAGCATTTT | CASSGTGDQPQHF
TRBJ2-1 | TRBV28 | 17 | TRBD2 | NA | TGTGCCAGCAGAATATCCGGGACTAGCGGTTACTACAATGAGCAGTTCTTC | CASRISGTSGYYNEQFF
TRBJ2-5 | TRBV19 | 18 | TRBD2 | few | TGTGCCAGTAGTATCGCCCTGGGACTAGCGGGAGGGAAAGAGACCCAGTACTTC | CASSIALGLAGGKETQYF
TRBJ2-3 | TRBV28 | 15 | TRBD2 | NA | TGTGCCACCAGGCCTAGCGGGAACTGGGGAGATACGCAGTATTTT | CATRPSGNWGDTQYF
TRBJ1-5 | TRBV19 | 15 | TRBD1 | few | TGTGCCAGTAGTTTCGGGACAGCGCGCAATCAGCCCCAGCATTTT | CASSFGTARNQPQHF
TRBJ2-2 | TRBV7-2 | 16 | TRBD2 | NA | TGTGCCAGCAGCTTAAACGGCGGGAGGGGTGGCGGGGAGCTGTTTTTT | CASSLNGGRGGGELFF
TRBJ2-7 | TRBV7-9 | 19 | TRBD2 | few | TGTGCCAGCAGCCGAACCGGGACTAGCGGGAGGGCCTCCTCCTACGAGCAGTACTTC | CASSRTGTSGRASSYEQYF
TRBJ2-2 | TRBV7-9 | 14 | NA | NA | TGTGCCAGCAGCTACAGGGCGAACACCGGGGAGCTGTTTTTT | CASSYRANTGELFF
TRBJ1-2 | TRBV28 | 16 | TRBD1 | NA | TGTGCCAGCAGTTTAATCCCCGGACAGGGGGGTCATGGCTACACCTTC | CASSLIPGQGGHGYTF
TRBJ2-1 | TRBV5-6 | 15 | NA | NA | TGTGCCAGCAGCTTCCGGGACTGGGTCAACAATGAGCAGTTCTTC | CASSFRDWVNNEQFF
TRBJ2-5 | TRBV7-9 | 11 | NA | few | TGTGCCAGCAGCCCTCGGGAGACCCAGTACTTC | CASSPRETQYF
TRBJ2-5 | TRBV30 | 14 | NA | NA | TGTGCCTGGAGTGTAGGACAGCAGGCGGAGACCCAGTACTTC | CAWSVGQQAETQYF
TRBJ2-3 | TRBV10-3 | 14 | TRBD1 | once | TGTGCCATCAGTGGACAGGGGGCTGAAGATACGCAGTATTTT | CAISGQGAEDTQYF
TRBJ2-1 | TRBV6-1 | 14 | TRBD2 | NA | TGTGCCAGCAGTGGCGGGAGGGGTGAGGATGAGCAGTTCTTC | CASSGGRGEDEQFF
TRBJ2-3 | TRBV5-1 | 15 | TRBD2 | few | TGCGCCAGCAGCGGAATACGGGGGGGGACAGATACGCAGTATTTT | CASSGIRGGTDTQYF
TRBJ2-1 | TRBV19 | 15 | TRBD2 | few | TGTGCCAGTAGTATTCAGGGAGGGGCCTACAATGAGCAGTTCTTC | CASSIQGGAYNEQFF
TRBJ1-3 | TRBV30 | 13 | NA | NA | TGTGCCTGGAGTGGGACAGCTGGAAACACCATATATTTT | CAWSGTAGNTIYF
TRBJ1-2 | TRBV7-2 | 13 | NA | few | TGTGCCAGCAGCTTAGCGGCGGGTCAAGGCTACACCTTC | CASSLAAGQGYTF
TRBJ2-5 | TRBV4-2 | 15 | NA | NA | TGTGCCAGCAGCCCTATAGCGGAATCCCAAGAGACCCAGTACTTC | CASSPIAESQETQYF
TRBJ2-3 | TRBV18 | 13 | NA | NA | TGTGCCAGCTCAGATCAGGGGTCAGATACGCAGTATTTT | CASSDQGSDTQYF
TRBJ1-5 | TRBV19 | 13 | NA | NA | TGTGCCAGTAGTATAGCTTTCGTCGGGACACAGCATTTT | CASSIAFVGTQHF
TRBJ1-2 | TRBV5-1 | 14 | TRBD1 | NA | TGCGCCAGCAGCTTGGGACAGGGCGGCTATGGCTACACCTTC | CASSLGQGGYGYTF
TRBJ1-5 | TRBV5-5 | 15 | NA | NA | TGTGCCAGCAGGTCAGTCCCCGAGGGCAATCAGCCCCAGCATTTT | CASRSVPEGNQPQHF
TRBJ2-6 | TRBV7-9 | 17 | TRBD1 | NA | TGTGCCAGCAGCTCCCGGGACAGGGACTCTGGGGCCAACGTCCTGACTTTC | CASSSRDRDSGANVLTF
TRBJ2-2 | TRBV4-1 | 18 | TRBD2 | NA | TGCGCCAGCAGCCAAGAAGACCTTAGCGGGACGAACACCGGGGAGCTGTTTTTT | CASSQEDLSGTNTGELFF
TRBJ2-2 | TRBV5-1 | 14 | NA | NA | TGCGCCAGCAGTCAGGGGCTGAGGACCGGGGAGCTGTTTTTT | CASSQGLRTGELFF
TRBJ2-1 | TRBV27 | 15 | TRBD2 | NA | TGTGCCAGCAGTTCTAGTACTAGCGGGGGGGGTCAGCAGTTCTTC | CASSSSTSGGGQQFF